This entry lists 10 T cell receptor beta chains sequenced from one sample in a study of T cell clonality in common variable immunodeficiency. Whole-study results and caveats: Fewer deletions and N-nucleotide insertions were reportedly seen in common variable immunodeficiency TCR beta sequences.

The data were produced by immunoSEQ multiplex PCR, yet TCRdb's version contains in-frame clones alone and is incomplete. Captured here are roughly 39,000 clones, none seen once; the top ten comprise roughly 6%. These receptors have no identified antigens. Input material: peripheral blood mononuclear cells. The receptors derive from a human donor with common variable immunodeficiency.

This clone was seen more than once but under ten times. The read ends 3 residues early relative to the CDR3; the germline J gene fills the gap. The V call is TRBV7-2, the J call TRBJ1-5, with 10 nucleotides matching TRBD1. Germline V CDR1 and CDR2: SGHTA, FQGNSA. CDR3 length: 15 residues. J gave up 7 bases and V 5 bases, and 8 bases lay outside the gene matches. CDR3 bases read: TGTGCCAGCAGCCCAGGCGGGACAGGGGACCAGCCC. It is translated as CASSPGGTGDQP. The whole CDR3 reads CASSPGGTGDQPQHF.

With respect to this clone: The read halts 3 residues ahead of the CDR3 end, with the missing end drawn from the germline J gene. The chain has TRBV6-2 or TRBV6-3 and TRBJ1-1; D perhaps matches TRBD1 (5 bases). The CDR3 is 11 residues long. In germline, CDR1 is MNHEY, CDR2 SVGEGT. V was pared by 7 bases and J by 4 bases, with 7 bases between. This chain's CDR3 is CASKRGTEAFF. The sequenced CDR3 bases are TGTGCCAGCAAAAGGGGCACTGAA.

As for this clone: The CDR3 end is not reached by the read, which stops 3 residues before it; the germline J gene fills it in. The chain carries TRBV19 and TRBJ2-7, with 9 bases matching TRBD1. Germline CDR1 and CDR2: LNHDA and SQIVND (reference sequence). Trimming at V came to 10 bases and at J to 3 bases, leaving 4 bases not matched to a gene. This CDR3 comprises 12 residues. Incomplete CDR3 DNA: TGTGCCACCCGGGACAGGGTCTACGAG. It translates to CATRDRVYE. The entire CDR3 is CATRDRVYEQYF. Variable domain in full (rest from reference TRBV19 and TRBJ2-7): DGGITQSPKYLFRKEGQNVTLSCEQNLNHDAMYWYRQDPGQGLRLIYYSQIVNDFQKGDIAEGYSVSREKKESFPLTVTSAQKNPTAFYLCATRDRVYEQYFGPGTRLTVT.

This clone was counted only a few times. The read ends 3 residues before the CDR3 terminus; that terminus is restored from the germline J gene. The chain couples TRBV19 to TRBJ2-1; D is possibly TRBD1 (6 bases). Germline CDR1 reads LNHDA; CDR2 reads SQIVND (reference sequence). Trimming took 4 bases from V and 0 from J, leaving 10 bases between them. The CDR3 contains 15 residues. The CDR3 spells CASSTTGSSYNEQFF. CDR3 DNA (partial): TGTGCCAGTAGTACGACAGGCAGCTCCTACAATGAG.

This clone was found many times. CDR3 amino acids: CASSLASVAYNEQFF. CDR3 bases read: TGTGCCAGCAGTTTAGCGAGCGTGGCCTACAATGAG. The V call is TRBV12-3 or TRBV12-4, the J call TRBJ2-1; no reliable D call. The read ends 3 residues shy of where the CDR3 ends; the end is completed using the germline J gene. Trimming left V 0 bases short and J 2 bases short, with 8 bases between. The CDR3 runs 15 residues.

This clone was found a few times. The read falls 3 residues short of the CDR3 end, and the missing part is taken from the germline J gene. The rearrangement joins TRBV7-2 to TRBJ2-1; 8 bases map to TRBD2. Germline CDR1 and CDR2: SGHTA and FQGNSA. The CDR3 spans 15 residues. The V gene end was trimmed by 3 bases and the J gene end by 7 bases; junction bases not matched to a gene: 8. CDR3 residues: CASSFGGSGKNEQFF. CDR3 bases read: TGTGCCAGCAGCTTTGGGGGTAGCGGGAAAAATGAG.

This clone was detected many times. From the germline J gene comes the end of the CDR3, since the read stops 3 residues before it. V is TRBV5-6 and J is TRBJ2-5, with 7 bases lining up with TRBD1. Germline values: CDR1 SGHDT, CDR2 YYEEEE. CDR3 length: 12 amino acids. Germline trimming cut 7 bases from V and 0 bases from J; bases unmatched to any gene: 0. This CDR3 is CASGQDQETQYF. CDR3 bases read: TGTGCCAGCGGACAGGACCAAGAGACC.

Ten or more counts support this clone. The read finishes 3 residues shy of the CDR3 end, and the germline J gene is used to complete it. J is TRBJ1-4 and V is TRBV30; D gene unclear. Germline lookup yields CDR1 GTSNPN and CDR2 SVGIG (reference sequence). The CDR3 contains 15 residues. V shed 2 bases and J shed 0 bases, with 10 bases lying between them. Incomplete CDR3 DNA: TGTGCCTGGAGTCCCGGGTCCGCAACTAATGAAAAA. Translation: CAWSPGSATNEK. The whole CDR3 reads CAWSPGSATNEKLFF.

Remarks on this clone: The read is 3 residues too short to cover the CDR3 end, so that end is filled in from the germline J gene. The V call is TRBV19, the J call TRBJ2-3; perhaps TRBD2 as D (6 bases). CDR1 and CDR2 from the germline V gene are LNHDA and SQIVND (reference sequence). This CDR3 is 14 amino acids long. The V end was cut by 9 bases, the J end by 4 bases, with 17 bases between. The part of the CDR3 DNA that was read is TGTGCCAGCCGGGGGATAGGAGGAGCAGATACG. It specifies CASRGIGGADT. The complete CDR3 reads CASRGIGGADTQYF.

This clone was observed many times. The covered CDR3 bases are TGTGCCTGGAGTAGACTAAATCAGCCC. Residues: CAWSRLNQP. The CDR3 as a whole reads CAWSRLNQPQHF. The chain employs TRBV30 and TRBJ1-5; D is undetermined. The CDR3 end falls 3 residues outside the read, so it is completed with the germline J gene. Germline CDR1 GTSNPN, CDR2 SVGIG (reference sequence). The CDR3 consists of 12 residues. V dropped 2 bases and J dropped 4 bases, with 6 bases sitting between them.